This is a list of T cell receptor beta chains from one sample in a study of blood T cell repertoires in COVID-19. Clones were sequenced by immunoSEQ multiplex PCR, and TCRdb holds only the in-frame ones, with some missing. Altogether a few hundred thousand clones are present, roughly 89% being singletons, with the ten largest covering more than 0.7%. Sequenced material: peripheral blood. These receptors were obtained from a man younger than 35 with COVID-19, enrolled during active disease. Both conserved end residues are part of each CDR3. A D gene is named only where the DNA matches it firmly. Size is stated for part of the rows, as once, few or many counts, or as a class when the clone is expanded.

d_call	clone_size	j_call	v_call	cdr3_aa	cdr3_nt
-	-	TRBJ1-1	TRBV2	CATETGGRDTEAFF	TGTGCCACCGAGACCGGGGGACGAGACACTGAAGCTTTCTTT
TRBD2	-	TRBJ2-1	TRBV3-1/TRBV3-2	CASSQWFGGRHNEQFF	TGTGCCAGCAGCCAATGGTTCGGCGGGAGGCACAATGAGCAGTTCTTC
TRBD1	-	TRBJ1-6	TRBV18	CASSRSRGRQNSPLHF	TGTGCCAGCTCACGTTCCAGGGGGCGTCAGAATTCACCCCTCCACTTT
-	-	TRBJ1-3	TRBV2	CASSAVSSGNTIYF	TGTGCCAGCAGTGCGGTTTCCTCTGGAAACACCATATATTTT
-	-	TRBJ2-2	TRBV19	CASSIRQAYGELFF	TGTGCCAGTAGTATTCGGCAGGCCTACGGGGAGCTGTTTTTT
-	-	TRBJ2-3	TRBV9	CASSVAPAGFTDTQYF	TGTGCCAGCAGCGTAGCGCCAGCGGGTTTCACAGATACGCAGTATTTT
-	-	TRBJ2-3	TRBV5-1	CASSSEGLDTQYF	TGCGCCAGCAGCTCCGAGGGACTGGATACGCAGTATTTT
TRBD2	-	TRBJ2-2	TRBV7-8	CASRTSGQNTGELFF	TGTGCCAGCAGGACTAGCGGGCAGAACACCGGGGAGCTGTTTTTT
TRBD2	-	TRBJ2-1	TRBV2	CASSLSGVTNEQFF	TGTGCCAGCAGTTTGAGCGGGGTAACCAATGAGCAGTTCTTC
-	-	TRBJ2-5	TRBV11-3	CASSRGQETQYF	TGTGCCAGCAGCCGGGGCCAAGAGACCCAGTACTTC
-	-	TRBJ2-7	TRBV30	CAWSVRTSYNEQYF	TGTGCCTGGAGTGTACGCACTAGTTATAACGAGCAGTACTTC
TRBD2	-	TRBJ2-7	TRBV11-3	CASARRPREGYEQYF	TGTGCCAGCGCTAGGAGACCGCGGGAGGGCTACGAGCAGTACTTC
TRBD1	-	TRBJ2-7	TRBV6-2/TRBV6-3	CASSYDHRGYTYEQYF	TGTGCCAGCAGTTACGATCACAGGGGATACACCTACGAGCAGTACTTC
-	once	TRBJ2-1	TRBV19	CASSITPNEQFF	TGTGCCAGTAGTATAACACCCAATGAGCAGTTCTTC
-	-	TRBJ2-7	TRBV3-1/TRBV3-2	CASSRRGTGKGYEQYF	TGTGCCAGCAGCCGTCGGGGAACAGGGAAGGGCTACGAGCAGTACTTC
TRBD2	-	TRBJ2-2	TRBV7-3	CASSLNSGRPTGELFF	TGTGCCAGCAGCTTAAATAGCGGGAGGCCCACCGGGGAGCTGTTTTTT
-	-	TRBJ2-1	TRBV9	CASSGRSGEQFF	TGTGCCAGCAGCGGTAGGTCGGGTGAGCAGTTCTTC
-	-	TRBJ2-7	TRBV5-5	CASSYDLPGEQYF	TGTGCCAGCAGCTATGATCTTCCAGGGGAGCAGTACTTC
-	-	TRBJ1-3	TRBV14	CASSTGGNTIYF	TGTGCCAGCTCCACCGGGGGAAACACCATATATTTT
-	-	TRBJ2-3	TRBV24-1	CATSVGRGLTDTQYF	TGTGCCACCAGTGTTGGAAGGGGGTTGACAGATACGCAGTATTTT
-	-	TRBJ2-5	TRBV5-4	CASSLGGGYQETQYF	TGTGCCAGCAGCTTGGGTGGCGGCTACCAAGAGACCCAGTACTTC
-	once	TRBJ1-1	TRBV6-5	CASRDMLEAFF	TGTGCCAGTCGCGACATGCTTGAAGCTTTCTTT
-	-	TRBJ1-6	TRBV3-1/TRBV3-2	CASSQDRTAYNSPLHF	TGTGCCAGCAGCCAAGATCGTACAGCCTATAATTCACCCCTCCACTTT
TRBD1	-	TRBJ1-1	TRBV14	CASSQDQKDRAGGDHTEAFF	TGTGCCAGCAGCCAAGATCAGAAAGATCGCGCAGGGGGCGATCACACTGAAGCTTTCTTT
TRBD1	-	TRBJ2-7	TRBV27	CASSPTGAGYEQYF	TGTGCCAGCAGTCCGACAGGGGCGGGGTACGAGCAGTACTTC
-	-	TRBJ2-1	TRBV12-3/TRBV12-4	CASSRGSYNEQFF	TGTGCCAGCAGTAGGGGGTCCTACAATGAGCAGTTCTTC
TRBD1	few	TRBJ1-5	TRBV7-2	CASSPRQGTGNQPQHF	TGTGCCAGCAGCCCCAGACAGGGGACGGGGAATCAGCCCCAGCATTTT
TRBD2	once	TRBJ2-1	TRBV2	CASSPLSGLALINEQFF	TGTGCCAGCAGCCCACTTTCCGGACTAGCTTTGATCAATGAGCAGTTCTTC
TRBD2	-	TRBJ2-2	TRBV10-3	CAIRTPTTSAGRIPGELFF	TGTGCCATCAGAACCCCGACGACTAGCGCGGGCCGTATCCCCGGGGAGCTGTTTTTT
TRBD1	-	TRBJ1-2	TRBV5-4	CASSLGGDSTYGYTF	TGTGCCAGCAGCTTGGGGGGGGACAGCACATATGGCTACACCTTC
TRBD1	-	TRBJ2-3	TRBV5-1	CASSLDFGQGADTQYF	TGCGCCAGCAGCTTGGATTTCGGACAGGGTGCAGATACGCAGTATTTT
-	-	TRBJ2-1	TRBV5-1	CASTSGQGRGVQFF	TGCGCCAGCACCTCAGGACAGGGGCGGGGGGTGCAGTTCTTC
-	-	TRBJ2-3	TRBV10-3	CAISAGIPTTDTQYF	TGTGCCATCAGCGCCGGGATCCCCACCACAGATACGCAGTATTTT
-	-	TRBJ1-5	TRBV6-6	CASSYPGGAGKPQHF	TGTGCCAGCAGTTATCCGGGGGGCGCCGGGAAACCCCAGCATTTT
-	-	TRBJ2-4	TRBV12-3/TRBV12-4	CASTPDLNIQYF	TGTGCCAGCACCCCGGACTTAAACATTCAGTACTTC
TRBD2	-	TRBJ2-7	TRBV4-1	CASSQVGTSGAYEQYF	TGCGCCAGCAGCCAAGTGGGGACTAGCGGGGCCTACGAGCAGTACTTC
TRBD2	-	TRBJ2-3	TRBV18	CASSPVAGAYVDTQYF	TGTGCCAGCTCACCTGTAGCGGGGGCCTACGTAGATACGCAGTATTTT
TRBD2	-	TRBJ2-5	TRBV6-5	CASSRSGRGETQYF	TGTGCCAGCAGCCGTAGCGGGAGAGGAGAGACCCAGTACTTC
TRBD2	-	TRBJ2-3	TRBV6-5	CASSPAGGTDTQYF	TGTGCCAGCAGCCCAGCGGGGGGCACAGATACGCAGTATTTT
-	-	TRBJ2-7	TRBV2	CASSGIQLPYEQYF	TGTGCCAGCAGTGGAATACAATTGCCCTACGAGCAGTACTTC
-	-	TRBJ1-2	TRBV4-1	CASSGAGSAANYGYTF	TGCGCCAGCAGCGGGGCAGGAAGTGCCGCTAACTATGGCTACACCTTC
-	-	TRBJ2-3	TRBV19	CASSLRFLGTDTQYF	TGTGCCAGTAGTCTCCGGTTTCTGGGCACAGATACGCAGTATTTT
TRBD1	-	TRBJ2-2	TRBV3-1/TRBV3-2	CASSRDRGYGELFF	TGTGCCAGCAGTCGGGACAGGGGGTACGGGGAGCTGTTTTTT
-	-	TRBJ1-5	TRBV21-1	CASSKGPYQPQHF	TGTGCCAGCAGCAAAGGTCCGTATCAGCCCCAGCATTTT
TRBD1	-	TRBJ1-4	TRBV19	CASSITGERTNEKLFF	TGTGCCAGTAGTATAACAGGGGAGAGGACTAATGAAAAACTGTTTTTT
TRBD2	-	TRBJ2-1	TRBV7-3	CATRLSAGVNEQFF	TGTGCCACGCGACTCTCAGCGGGAGTGAATGAGCAGTTCTTC
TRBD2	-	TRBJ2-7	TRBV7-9	CASSPSGERSYEQYF	TGTGCCAGCAGCCCAAGCGGGGAGCGATCCTACGAGCAGTACTTC
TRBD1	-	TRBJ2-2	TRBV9	CASSSTGTGVGELFF	TGTGCCAGCAGCAGCACCGGGACAGGGGTCGGGGAGCTGTTTTTT
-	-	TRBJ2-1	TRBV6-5	CASRTESSYNEQFF	TGTGCCAGCCGGACAGAGAGCTCCTACAATGAGCAGTTCTTC
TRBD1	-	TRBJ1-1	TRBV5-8	CASSLEQGARMNTEAFF	TGTGCCAGCAGCTTGGAACAGGGGGCGCGGATGAACACTGAAGCTTTCTTT
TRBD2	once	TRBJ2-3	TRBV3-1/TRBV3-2	CASSPFSGGAGDTQYF	TGTGCCAGCAGTCCATTTAGCGGGGGGGCAGGAGATACGCAGTATTTT
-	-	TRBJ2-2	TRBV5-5	CASSLSSGYTGELFF	TGTGCCAGCAGCTTGTCGAGCGGTTACACCGGGGAGCTGTTTTTT
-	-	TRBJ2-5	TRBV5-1	CASSPRVGGIQETQYF	TGCGCCAGCAGCCCACGAGTGGGGGGAATCCAAGAGACCCAGTACTTC
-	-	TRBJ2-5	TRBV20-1	CSASRVGVEETQYF	TGCAGTGCTAGTCGGGTGGGAGTGGAGGAGACCCAGTACTTC